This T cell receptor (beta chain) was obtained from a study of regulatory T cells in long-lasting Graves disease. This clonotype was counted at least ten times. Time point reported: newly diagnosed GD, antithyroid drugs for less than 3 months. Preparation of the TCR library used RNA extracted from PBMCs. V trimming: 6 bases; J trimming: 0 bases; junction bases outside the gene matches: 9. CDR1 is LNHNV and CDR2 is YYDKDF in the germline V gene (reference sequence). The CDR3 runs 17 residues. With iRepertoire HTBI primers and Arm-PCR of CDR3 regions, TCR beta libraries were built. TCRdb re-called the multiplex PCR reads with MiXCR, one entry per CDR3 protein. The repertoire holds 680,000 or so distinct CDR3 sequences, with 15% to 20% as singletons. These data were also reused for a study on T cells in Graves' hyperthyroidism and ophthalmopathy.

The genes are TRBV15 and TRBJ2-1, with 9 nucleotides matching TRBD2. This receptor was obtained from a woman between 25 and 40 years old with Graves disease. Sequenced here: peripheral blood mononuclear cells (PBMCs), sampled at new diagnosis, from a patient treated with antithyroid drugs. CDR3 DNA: TGTGCCACCAGAACTTTAGCGGGAGAGAGCTCCTACAATGAGCAGTTCTTC. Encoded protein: CATRTLAGESSYNEQFF.